The clone carrying this TCR beta chain was detected only a few times. This entry belongs to a study of T-cell reconstitution after alpha-beta-depleted transplantation in children. TCRbeta library construction was performed incorporating unique molecular identifiers. Each CDR3 protein gets one entry after TCRdb re-called the PCR reads with MiXCR. The sample gives under 850,000 distinct CDR3 sequences, roughly 14% of which show up once; 0.79% is in the top ten. V lost 4 bases and J lost 5, with 16 bases in between. The CDR3 has 15 residues. Sequenced material: PBMCs, taken before TCRalphabeta/CD19-depleted stem cell transplant. V is TRBV12-3 or TRBV12-4 and J is TRBJ2-3, with a tentative D call TRBD2 (6 bases). This receptor was identified in a girl aged 2 to 10 with congenital amegakaryocytic thrombocytopenia, due to receive a stem cell transplant. CDR3 in DNA: TGTGCCAGCAGTTCTTCCGCGGGATCCGAAGATACGCAGTATTTT. This encodes CASSSSAGSEDTQYF.